This T cell receptor beta chain emerged from a study of T cell responses to AZD1222 COVID-19 vaccine. Turning to this clone: Its cognate antigen is unknown.

Study-wide findings and caveats: Vaccine-associated CD4 TCRs ranged over spike, dominating at 160-218 and 743-854.

The germline V gene has CDR1 KGHSH and CDR2 LQKENI. Trimming took 3 bases from V and 7 from J, leaving 15 bases between them. The CDR3 consists of 14 residues. Measured with immunoSEQ multiplex PCR; TCRdb has only the in-frame clones, and not every one. The table lists tens of thousands of clones, approximately 87% of them singletons, with roughly 4.8% in the top ten. Sequenced material: peripheral blood, taken on day 0 of MenACWY control vaccination. The origin of this receptor is an adult in good health. V is TRBV18 and J is TRBJ1-2, with a tentative D call TRBD1 (5 bases). CDR3 in DNA: TGTGCCAGCTCACCCGACACGGGGGAGAGTGGCTACACCTTC. It specifies CASSPDTGESGYTF.